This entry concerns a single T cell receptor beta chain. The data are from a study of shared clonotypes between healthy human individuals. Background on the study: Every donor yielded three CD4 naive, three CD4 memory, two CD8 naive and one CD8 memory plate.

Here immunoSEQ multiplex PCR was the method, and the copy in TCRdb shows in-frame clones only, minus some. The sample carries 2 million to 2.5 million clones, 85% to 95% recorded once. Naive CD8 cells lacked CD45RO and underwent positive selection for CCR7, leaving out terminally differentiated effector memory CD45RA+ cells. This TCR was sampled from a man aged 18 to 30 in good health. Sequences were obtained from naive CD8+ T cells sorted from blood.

The CDR3 here is CASSFDLAGPETQYF. The CDR3 DNA reads TGCGCCAGCAGCTTTGACCTAGCGGGGCCCGAGACCCAGTACTTC. This chain uses TRBV5-1 with TRBJ2-5; 9 bases fit TRBD2. The CDR3 contains 15 residues. Trimming cost V 2 bases and J 5 bases; bases outside gene matches: 7. Germline-derived CDR1 and CDR2 are SGHRS and YFSETQ.